The T cell receptor (beta chain) under discussion was sequenced for a study of T cell responses to AZD1222 COVID-19 vaccine. Comment on this clone: Its antigen is undetermined.

The repertoire was sequenced with immunoSEQ multiplex PCR; TCRdb's copy has only in-frame clones and lacks some. Among fewer than 120,000 clones listed, 85% to 95% were seen once. Broader study findings: The donor group comprised mostly white British people and more females; the analysis possibly underestimated clonal diversity.

Germline assignment: CDR1 MGHRA and CDR2 YSYEKL. The length of the CDR3 is 15 residues. V gave up 0 bases and J gave up 2 bases, with 11 bases separating them. V and J are TRBV4-1 and TRBJ2-7; perhaps TRBD1 as D (6 bases). The sequenced sample was peripheral blood, obtained 28 days after the second AZD1222 dose. This clonotype was sampled from an adult who received the AZD1222 COVID-19 vaccine. CDR3 DNA sequence: TGCGCCAGCAGCCAAGATCAACAGGGAGCCTACGAGCAGTACTTC. It encodes CASSQDQQGAYEQYF.